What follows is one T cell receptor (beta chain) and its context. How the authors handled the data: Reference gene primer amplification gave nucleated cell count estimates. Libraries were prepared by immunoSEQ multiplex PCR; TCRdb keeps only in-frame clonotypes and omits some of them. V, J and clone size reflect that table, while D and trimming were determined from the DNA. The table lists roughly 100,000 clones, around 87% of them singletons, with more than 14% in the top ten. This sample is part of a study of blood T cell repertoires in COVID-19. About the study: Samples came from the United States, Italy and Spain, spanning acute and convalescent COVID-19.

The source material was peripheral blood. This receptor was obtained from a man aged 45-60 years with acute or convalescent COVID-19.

The CDR3 coding sequence is TGTGCCAGCTGGGGGGTCACTGAAGCTTTCTTT. Encoded protein: CASWGVTEAFF. The rearrangement joins TRBV28 to TRBJ1-1, with D maybe TRBD1 (5 bases). Trimming stripped 8 bases from V and 4 bases from J, with 8 bases between. The CDR3 runs 11 residues. Germline lookup yields CDR1 MDHEN and CDR2 SYDVKM.